A selection of T cell receptor beta chains follows, all from one sample in a study of CD8 T cells in Susac syndrome. TCRdb called the immunoSEQ multiplex PCR reads again in MiXCR, with one record for every CDR3 protein. The profile shows a few hundred thousand distinct CDR3 sequences, around 90% of them singletons. The sequenced sample was CD8+ T cells from PBMCs. These receptors originate from a human donor with multiple sclerosis. Both conserved end residues are part of each CDR3. The order of the fields is CDR3 DNA, CDR3 protein, V gene, clone size, D gene, J gene. D genes are given only for firm matches. The size of a clone is reported for some rows only, either as once, few or many, or as a class for expanded clones.

CDR3nt: TGCGCCAGCAGCTTAAGGGCAGATACGCAGTATTTT
CDR3aa: CASSLRADTQYF
v_gene: TRBV5-1
abundance: .
d_gene: .
j_gene: TRBJ2-3

CDR3nt: TGTGCCAGCAGCTTAGATTTGGGGACTGGAAACACCATATATTTT
CDR3aa: CASSLDLGTGNTIYF
v_gene: TRBV7-6
abundance: .
d_gene: .
j_gene: TRBJ1-3

CDR3nt: TGTGCCACACTGGACGGAGGGGTTGATACGCAGTATTTT
CDR3aa: CATLDGGVDTQYF
v_gene: TRBV2
abundance: .
d_gene: .
j_gene: TRBJ2-3

CDR3nt: TGTGCCAGCAGCTTTCGGGGGCCCAGCCACACAGATACGCAGTATTTT
CDR3aa: CASSFRGPSHTDTQYF
v_gene: TRBV7-6
abundance: .
d_gene: .
j_gene: TRBJ2-3

CDR3nt: TGTGCCAGCAGTTTGACAGGGGTGGGTGAAAAACTGTTTTTT
CDR3aa: CASSLTGVGEKLFF
v_gene: TRBV6-5
abundance: few
d_gene: TRBD1
j_gene: TRBJ1-4

CDR3nt: TGCGCCAGCAGCCAAGAAGGGTGGAATGCAGATGGCTACACCTTC
CDR3aa: CASSQEGWNADGYTF
v_gene: TRBV4-1
abundance: .
d_gene: .
j_gene: TRBJ1-2

CDR3nt: TGCAGTGCTGGGGGGGGGAACACCGGGGAGCTGTTTTTT
CDR3aa: CSAGGGNTGELFF
v_gene: TRBV20-1
abundance: .
d_gene: TRBD2
j_gene: TRBJ2-2

CDR3nt: TGCGCCAGCAGCTGGGCCGGGGAGCTGTTTTTT
CDR3aa: CASSWAGELFF
v_gene: TRBV5-1
abundance: .
d_gene: .
j_gene: TRBJ2-2

CDR3nt: TGTGCCAGCCTCGGGGGTGGGGACCCCACGAGGACTGAAGCTTTCTTT
CDR3aa: CASLGGGDPTRTEAFF
v_gene: TRBV7-2
abundance: .
d_gene: .
j_gene: TRBJ1-1

CDR3nt: TGTGCCAGCAGCCAAGATTCGGGGGGCCCCTACAATGAGCAGTTCTTC
CDR3aa: CASSQDSGGPYNEQFF
v_gene: TRBV3-1
abundance: .
d_gene: .
j_gene: TRBJ2-1

CDR3nt: TGCGCCAGCAGCCAGCGGTCAGTCTCTGGAAACACCATATATTTT
CDR3aa: CASSQRSVSGNTIYF
v_gene: TRBV4-1
abundance: .
d_gene: .
j_gene: TRBJ1-3

CDR3nt: TGTGCCACTTCTGGGGATAATCAGCCCCAGCATTTT
CDR3aa: CATSGDNQPQHF
v_gene: TRBV15
abundance: .
d_gene: .
j_gene: TRBJ1-5

CDR3nt: TGTGCCAGCAGTTTACGGGACAGGGGGCAATCTGGGGCCAACGTCCTGACTTTC
CDR3aa: CASSLRDRGQSGANVLTF
v_gene: TRBV28
abundance: once
d_gene: TRBD1
j_gene: TRBJ2-6

CDR3nt: TGCGCCAGCAGCCAAGGCGGGATCGCCTACGAGCAGTACTTC
CDR3aa: CASSQGGIAYEQYF
v_gene: TRBV4-1
abundance: .
d_gene: .
j_gene: TRBJ2-7

CDR3nt: TGTGCCAGCAACCTACTAGCGGGGGGGACCTACAATGAGCAGCTCTTC
CDR3aa: CASNLLAGGTYNEQLF
v_gene: TRBV5-6
abundance: .
d_gene: TRBD2
j_gene: TRBJ2-1

CDR3nt: TGTGCCAGTACCCCCGGGGGGAGCGGAAATGAGCAGTTCTTC
CDR3aa: CASTPGGSGNEQFF
v_gene: TRBV19
abundance: few
d_gene: TRBD2
j_gene: TRBJ2-1

CDR3nt: TGTGCCAGCAGTTCCGGGACAGGGGCTGCAGATACGCAGTATTTT
CDR3aa: CASSSGTGAADTQYF
v_gene: TRBV27
abundance: .
d_gene: TRBD1
j_gene: TRBJ2-3

CDR3nt: TGTGCCAGCAGTTACGCGACGGATCAAGAGACCCAGTACTTC
CDR3aa: CASSYATDQETQYF
v_gene: TRBV6-5
abundance: few
d_gene: .
j_gene: TRBJ2-5

CDR3nt: TGTGCCAGTAGTATACTGGTGGCAGGGGAAGCTTTCTTT
CDR3aa: CASSILVAGEAFF
v_gene: TRBV19
abundance: .
d_gene: .
j_gene: TRBJ1-1

CDR3nt: TGTGCCAGCAGTGCAGGGGGCGGATCCTACAATGAGCAGTTCTTC
CDR3aa: CASSAGGGSYNEQFF
v_gene: TRBV25-1
abundance: .
d_gene: TRBD1
j_gene: TRBJ2-1

CDR3nt: TGTGCCAGCAGTTACTCGAGAGCGGCTCAAGAGACCCAGTACTTC
CDR3aa: CASSYSRAAQETQYF
v_gene: TRBV6-6
abundance: .
d_gene: .
j_gene: TRBJ2-5

CDR3nt: TGTGCCAGCAGTTTAGAACGAGAACTAGCCAAAAACATTCAGTACTTC
CDR3aa: CASSLERELAKNIQYF
v_gene: TRBV12-3/TRBV12-4
abundance: .
d_gene: .
j_gene: TRBJ2-4

CDR3nt: TGTGCCAGCAGTTCTCAGGGTTATAATTCACCCCTCCACTTT
CDR3aa: CASSSQGYNSPLHF
v_gene: TRBV27
abundance: .
d_gene: .
j_gene: TRBJ1-6

CDR3nt: TGTGCCAGCAGAACTCTAGACAGGGACGAGCAGTACTTC
CDR3aa: CASRTLDRDEQYF
v_gene: TRBV7-9
abundance: .
d_gene: TRBD1
j_gene: TRBJ2-7

CDR3nt: TGTGCCACGAGGGGACAAGACTACGAGCAGTACTTC
CDR3aa: CATRGQDYEQYF
v_gene: TRBV15
abundance: .
d_gene: .
j_gene: TRBJ2-7

CDR3nt: TGTGCCAGCAGCTCCCGAGAGCTAGCGAACCACTACGAGCAGTACTTC
CDR3aa: CASSSRELANHYEQYF
v_gene: TRBV13
abundance: .
d_gene: .
j_gene: TRBJ2-7

CDR3nt: TGTGCCAGCAGTCATACCGGGACTAGCTTCACCGGGGAGCTGTTTTTT
CDR3aa: CASSHTGTSFTGELFF
v_gene: TRBV6-9
abundance: .
d_gene: TRBD2
j_gene: TRBJ2-2

CDR3nt: TGTGCCAGCAGTTGGTGGGCGGGGGATTCCTCAGATACGCAGTATTTT
CDR3aa: CASSWWAGDSSDTQYF
v_gene: TRBV6-6
abundance: .
d_gene: TRBD2
j_gene: TRBJ2-3

CDR3nt: TGTGCCAGCAGTTACCGGGACGGTTCCTACGAGCAGTACTTC
CDR3aa: CASSYRDGSYEQYF
v_gene: TRBV2
abundance: .
d_gene: .
j_gene: TRBJ2-7

CDR3nt: TGTGCCAGCAGCTTAGCACTTCGAGGCATTCAGTACTTC
CDR3aa: CASSLALRGIQYF
v_gene: TRBV13
abundance: once
d_gene: .
j_gene: TRBJ2-4

CDR3nt: TGTGCCAGCAGCCCTCCGTATGGTTCTGGGGCCAACGTCCTGACTTTC
CDR3aa: CASSPPYGSGANVLTF
v_gene: TRBV7-9
abundance: .
d_gene: .
j_gene: TRBJ2-6

CDR3nt: TGCGCCAGCAGCCAAGATTTTGACAGGGGGAGTGGAAACACCATATATTTT
CDR3aa: CASSQDFDRGSGNTIYF
v_gene: TRBV4-3
abundance: .
d_gene: TRBD1
j_gene: TRBJ1-3

CDR3nt: TGCAGTGCACTAGGTTTGGGACTAGGATCCTACGAGCAGTACTTC
CDR3aa: CSALGLGLGSYEQYF
v_gene: TRBV20-1
abundance: .
d_gene: TRBD2
j_gene: TRBJ2-7

CDR3nt: TGTGCCAGTAACTCGGGGTCGGCGAACAATGAGCAGTTCTTC
CDR3aa: CASNSGSANNEQFF
v_gene: TRBV19
abundance: .
d_gene: .
j_gene: TRBJ2-1

CDR3nt: TGTGCCAGCAGTTACTCGAACCCAGGGTACGACTCTGGGGCCAACGTCCTGACTTTC
CDR3aa: CASSYSNPGYDSGANVLTF
v_gene: TRBV6-5
abundance: .
d_gene: .
j_gene: TRBJ2-6

CDR3nt: TGTGCCAGCAGCTTTGACAGGCCCTACGAGCAGTACTTC
CDR3aa: CASSFDRPYEQYF
v_gene: TRBV7-3
abundance: .
d_gene: .
j_gene: TRBJ2-7

CDR3nt: TGTGCCAGCAGCGGGCAGGGGGGGAACACTGAAGCTTTCTTT
CDR3aa: CASSGQGGNTEAFF
v_gene: TRBV9
abundance: .
d_gene: TRBD1
j_gene: TRBJ1-1

CDR3nt: TGCAGTGCTAGAGATCTCGGTGACTCTAGGGTGTTCTCTGGAAACACCATATATTTT
CDR3aa: CSARDLGDSRVFSGNTIYF
v_gene: TRBV20-1
abundance: .
d_gene: .
j_gene: TRBJ1-3

CDR3nt: TGTGCCAGCAGTGAAGGGACAGCCGGTATGAGGGCCAACGTCCTGACTTTC
CDR3aa: CASSEGTAGMRANVLTF
v_gene: TRBV6-4
abundance: once
d_gene: TRBD1
j_gene: TRBJ2-6

CDR3nt: TGTGCCAGTAGTCGAGGACTAGCCGGCAATGAGCAGTTCTTC
CDR3aa: CASSRGLAGNEQFF
v_gene: TRBV19
abundance: .
d_gene: TRBD2
j_gene: TRBJ2-1

CDR3nt: TGCGCCAGCAGCCAAGGGGGGGGGCTGGAGGAGACCCAGTACTTC
CDR3aa: CASSQGGGLEETQYF
v_gene: TRBV4-1
abundance: once
d_gene: .
j_gene: TRBJ2-5

CDR3nt: TGTGCCAGCAGGCCTTCCGGGACTAGCTCCTACAATGAGCAGTTCTTC
CDR3aa: CASRPSGTSSYNEQFF
v_gene: TRBV6-2/TRBV6-3
abundance: .
d_gene: TRBD2
j_gene: TRBJ2-1

CDR3nt: TGTGCCACCAGCAGAGAGGAGGGTGGACAGGGCGATGGCTACACCTTC
CDR3aa: CATSREEGGQGDGYTF
v_gene: TRBV15
abundance: .
d_gene: TRBD1
j_gene: TRBJ1-2

CDR3nt: TGTGCCAGCAGCTTAGGTCCACAGCAGTCCTACGAGCAGTACTTC
CDR3aa: CASSLGPQQSYEQYF
v_gene: TRBV7-9
abundance: .
d_gene: .
j_gene: TRBJ2-7

CDR3nt: TGTGCCAGCAGTTACAGGGGGGACCCGTTCGGGTATAATTCACCCCTCCACTTT
CDR3aa: CASSYRGDPFGYNSPLHF
v_gene: TRBV6-5
abundance: .
d_gene: .
j_gene: TRBJ1-6

CDR3nt: TGTGCCAGCAGCCGTAGCGGGTCGCGCACAGATACGCAGTATTTT
CDR3aa: CASSRSGSRTDTQYF
v_gene: TRBV7-6
abundance: .
d_gene: TRBD2
j_gene: TRBJ2-3

CDR3nt: TGTGCCAGCAGCTTCCGGACAGGGGGTGGCTACGAGCAGTACTTC
CDR3aa: CASSFRTGGGYEQYF
v_gene: TRBV5-6
abundance: .
d_gene: TRBD1
j_gene: TRBJ2-7

CDR3nt: TGTGCCAGCAGCGTAGGGGTAGCGGGGGCTGGCTACAATGAGCAGTTCTTC
CDR3aa: CASSVGVAGAGYNEQFF
v_gene: TRBV9
abundance: .
d_gene: TRBD2
j_gene: TRBJ2-1

CDR3nt: TGCAGTGCTAATCCCCGAGCGGGGGGCACAGATACGCAGTATTTT
CDR3aa: CSANPRAGGTDTQYF
v_gene: TRBV20-1
abundance: .
d_gene: TRBD2
j_gene: TRBJ2-3

CDR3nt: TGCAGTGCTAGCGGGAGCGCTTCCTACGAGCAGTACTTC
CDR3aa: CSASGSASYEQYF
v_gene: TRBV20-1
abundance: .
d_gene: .
j_gene: TRBJ2-7

CDR3nt: TGTGCCAGCAGCCGCCCCCGGACTACTTCCACAGATACGCAGTATTTT
CDR3aa: CASSRPRTTSTDTQYF
v_gene: TRBV9
abundance: .
d_gene: .
j_gene: TRBJ2-3

CDR3nt: TGTGCCTGGTCCCCAGGCCAGTCCTACGAGCAGTACTTC
CDR3aa: CAWSPGQSYEQYF
v_gene: TRBV30
abundance: .
d_gene: .
j_gene: TRBJ2-7

CDR3nt: TGTGCCAGCAGCTCGAACCAGGGCGCAGCTAATGAAAAACTGTTTTTT
CDR3aa: CASSSNQGAANEKLFF
v_gene: TRBV7-9
abundance: .
d_gene: .
j_gene: TRBJ1-4

CDR3nt: TGTGCCTGGAGTCAAAGCGGCGGGCGGGCCTACGAGCAGTACTTC
CDR3aa: CAWSQSGGRAYEQYF
v_gene: TRBV30
abundance: .
d_gene: .
j_gene: TRBJ2-7